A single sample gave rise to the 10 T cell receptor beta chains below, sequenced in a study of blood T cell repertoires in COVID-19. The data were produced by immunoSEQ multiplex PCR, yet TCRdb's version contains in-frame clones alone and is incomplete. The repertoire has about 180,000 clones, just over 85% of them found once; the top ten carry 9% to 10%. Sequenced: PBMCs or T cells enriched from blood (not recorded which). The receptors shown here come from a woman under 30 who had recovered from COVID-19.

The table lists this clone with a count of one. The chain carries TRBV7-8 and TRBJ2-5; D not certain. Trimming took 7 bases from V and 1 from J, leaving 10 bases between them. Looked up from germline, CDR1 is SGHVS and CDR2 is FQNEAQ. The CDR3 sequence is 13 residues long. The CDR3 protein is CASMKTGQETQYF. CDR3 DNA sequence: TGTGCCAGCATGAAGACGGGCCAAGAGACCCAGTACTTC.

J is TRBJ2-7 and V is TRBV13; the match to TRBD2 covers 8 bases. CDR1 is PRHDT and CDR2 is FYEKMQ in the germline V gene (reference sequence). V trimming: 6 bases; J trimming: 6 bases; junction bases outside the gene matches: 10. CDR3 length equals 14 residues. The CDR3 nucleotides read TGTGCCAGCAGGGCGGGACTAGAAATGGGCGAGCAGTACTTC. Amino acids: CASRAGLEMGEQYF. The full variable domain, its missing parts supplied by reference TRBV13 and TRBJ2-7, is AAGVIQSPRHLIKEKRETATLKCYPIPRHDTVYWYQQGPGQDPQFLISFYEKMQSDKGSIPDRFSAQQFSDYHSELNMSSLELGDSALYFCASRAGLEMGEQYFGPGTRLTVT.

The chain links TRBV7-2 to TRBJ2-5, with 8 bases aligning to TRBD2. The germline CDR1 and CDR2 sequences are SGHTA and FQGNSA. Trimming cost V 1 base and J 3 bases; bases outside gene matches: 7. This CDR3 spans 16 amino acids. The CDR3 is CASSLGWGAGEETQYF. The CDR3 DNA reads TGTGCCAGCAGCTTAGGGTGGGGAGCGGGGGAAGAGACCCAGTACTTC.

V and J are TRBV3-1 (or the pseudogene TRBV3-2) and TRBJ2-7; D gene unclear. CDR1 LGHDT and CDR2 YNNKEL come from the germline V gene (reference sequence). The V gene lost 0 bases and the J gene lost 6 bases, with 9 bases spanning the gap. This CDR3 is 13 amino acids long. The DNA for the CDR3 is TGTGCCAGCAGCCAAGATCGGTTTAGCGAGCAGTACTTC. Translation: CASSQDRFSEQYF.

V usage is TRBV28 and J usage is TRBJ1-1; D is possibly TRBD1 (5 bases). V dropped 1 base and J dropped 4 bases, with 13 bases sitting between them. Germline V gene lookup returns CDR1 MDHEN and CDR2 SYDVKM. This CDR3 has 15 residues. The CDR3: CASSLLNGGPTEAFF. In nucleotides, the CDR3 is TGTGCCAGCAGTTTATTAAACGGGGGACCCACTGAAGCTTTCTTT.

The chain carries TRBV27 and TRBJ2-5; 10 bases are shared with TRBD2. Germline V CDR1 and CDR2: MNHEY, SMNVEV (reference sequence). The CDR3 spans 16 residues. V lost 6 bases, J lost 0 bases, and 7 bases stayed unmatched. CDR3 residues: CASRERLAGYQETQYF. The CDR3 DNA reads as TGTGCCAGCAGGGAACGACTAGCGGGCTACCAAGAGACCCAGTACTTC.

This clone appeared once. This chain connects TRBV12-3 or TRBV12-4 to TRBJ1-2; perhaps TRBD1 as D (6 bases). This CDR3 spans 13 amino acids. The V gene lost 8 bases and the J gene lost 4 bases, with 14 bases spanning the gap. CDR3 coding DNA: TGTGCCAGCTGGCCGCAGGGGCCCTATGGCTACACCTTC. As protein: CASWPQGPYGYTF.

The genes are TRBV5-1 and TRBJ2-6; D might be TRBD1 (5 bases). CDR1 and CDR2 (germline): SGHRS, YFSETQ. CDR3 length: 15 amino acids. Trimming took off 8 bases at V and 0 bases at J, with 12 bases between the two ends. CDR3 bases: TGCGCCAGTACCCGACAGCTCTCTGGGGCCAACGTCCTGACTTTC. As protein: CASTRQLSGANVLTF.

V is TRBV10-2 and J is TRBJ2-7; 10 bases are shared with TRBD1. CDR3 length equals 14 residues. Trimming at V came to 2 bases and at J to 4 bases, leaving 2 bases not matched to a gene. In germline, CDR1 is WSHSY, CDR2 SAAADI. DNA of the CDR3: TGCGCCAGCAGTGAGGGGGACAGGGGATACGAGCAGTACTTC. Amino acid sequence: CASSEGDRGYEQYF.

CDR3 DNA sequence: TGTGCTAGTGGTCCGAGACACTCTGGGCTTAACACTGAAGCTTTCTTT. Translating it yields CASGPRHSGLNTEAFF. The V call is TRBV12-5, the J call TRBJ1-1; D unclear. V shed 5 bases and J shed 2 bases, with 18 bases lying between them. This CDR3 comprises 16 residues. Germline CDR1 and CDR2: LGHNT and FRNRAP. The full variable domain, rest sourced from reference TRBV12-5 and TRBJ1-1, is DARVTQTPRHKVTEMGQEVTMRCQPILGHNTVFWYRQTMMQGLELLAYFRNRAPLDDSGMPKDRFSAEMPDATLATLKIQPSEPRDSAVYFCASGPRHSGLNTEAFFGQGTRLTVV.